This T cell receptor beta chain appears in the sequencing data of a study of T cell responses to AZD1222 COVID-19 vaccine. Study as a whole: Pooled in the analysis were second doses at about 4 or about 12 weeks. Whole-study findings and limits: Spike-wide coverage was observed for vaccine-associated CD4 TCRs, with dominant responses at 160-218 and 743-854. Vaccination with two AZD1222 doses was followed by a rise in Spike-specific TCR breadth and depth. Mostly white British, mostly female donors; authors suggested clonal diversity may be underestimated.

The data were produced by immunoSEQ multiplex PCR, yet TCRdb's version contains in-frame clones alone and is incomplete. The sample has approximately 170,000 clones, around 90% seen once. V dropped 2 bases and J dropped 2 bases, with 13 bases sitting between them. Germline lookup yields CDR1 PRHDT and CDR2 FYEKMQ (reference sequence). This CDR3 has 15 amino acids. About this clone: Antigen specificity is unknown.

The source was peripheral blood, collected on day 0 of AZD1222 vaccination. The clonotype was recovered from an adult in good health. The rearrangement uses TRBV13 and TRBJ2-7, with a possible D match to TRBD2 (5 bases). The CDR3 reads CASSLLAGRAYEQYF. The CDR3 bases are TGTGCCAGCAGCTTACTAGCCGGACGGGCCTACGAGCAGTACTTC. Looking up the rest from reference TRBV13 and TRBJ2-7 gives the full variable domain: AAGVIQSPRHLIKEKRETATLKCYPIPRHDTVYWYQQGPGQDPQFLISFYEKMQSDKGSIPDRFSAQQFSDYHSELNMSSLELGDSALYFCASSLLAGRAYEQYFGPGTRLTVT.